This TCR beta chain originates from a study of breast tumors, draining lymph nodes, adjacent tissues (TCRdb year 2016). Context from the whole study: In breast cancer patients, the study compared the TCR beta repertoires of tumor, adjacent nontumor tissue and axillary lymph nodes. In human breast cancer, the study set out to assess how tumor, surrounding tissue and draining lymph node repertoires relate to one another and whether T cells might be exchanged between them.

For this clonotype: No antigen is known for it. Base qualities are not recorded, but no much larger clone differs from it by a single base.

Sequencing instrument: Illumina HiSeq 2000. Multiplex PCR amplification was used to build the TCR beta chain libraries. High-throughput sequencing was used to analyze the amplified TCR beta chain products. TCRdb itself trimmed the public reads at Q25 with fastp, ran MiXCR and retained productive beta chains. Rows matching on CDR3 protein sequence are summarized as one entry with the most common DNA and genes. The sample data list over 250,000 distinct CDR3 sequences, and 30% of these were observed just once. The top ten clones comprise 1.1% of the sample. Results and caveats for the whole study, not just this receptor: The similarity between tumor and nontumor tissue repertoires was significantly greater in luminal-like breast cancer than in basal-like breast cancer. Tumor T-cell repertoires showed less diversity than lymph node repertoires and more diversity than nontumor tissue repertoires, and tumor T-cell repertoires showed preferential V and J gene usage. The data were judged consistent with most tumor T cells deriving from the lymph node and then expanding within tumor tissue. The conclusion that tumor T cells originate in lymph nodes was framed as consistent with a hypothesis rather than directly demonstrated.

CDR1 and CDR2, per the germline V gene (reference sequence), are GTSNPN and SVGIG. From cysteine to phenylalanine, the CDR3 is 13 amino acids long. Only CDR3 DNA remains: 39 bases, in frame from the first base. Trimming takes 2 bases from V and 8 bases from J, and the germline ends sit 13 bases apart. Lymph node samples were obtained from the axillary draining lymph nodes of breast cancer patients. The TCR sequence derives from a female donor with breast cancer. Some clones in this sample may be carry-over from other donors' samples. Recombination linked TRBV30 to TRBJ2-1; possibly the D gene is TRBD2, per 6 matching bases. The specimen was axillary lymph node tissue. CDR3 loop: CAWSRLVLDEQFF. The nucleotide sequence is TGTGCCTGGAGTCGACTAGTCTTAGATGAGCAGTTCTTC.